This T cell receptor beta chain was captured by sequencing in a study of blood T cell repertoires in COVID-19. Study details: There were acute and convalescent COVID-19 samples, and they came from the United States, Italy and Spain. T cells, B-cell-depleted T cells, or PBMCs provided the cDNA or gDNA that served as material.

Produced via immunoSEQ multiplex PCR; TCRdb's table is partial and in-frame only. Of around 230,000 clones listed, roughly 83% were seen once; the top ten hold around 2.6%. Trimming at V came to 2 bases and at J to 4 bases, leaving 3 bases not matched to a gene. Germline V gene data show CDR1 as MNHNS and CDR2 as SASEGT. The CDR3 consists of 15 residues. The origin of this receptor is a woman aged 70 to 79 with active or convalescent COVID-19. This chain uses TRBV6-1 with TRBJ1-2, with 11 positions matching TRBD1. Material: peripheral blood. The CDR3 loop reads CASSEMGTGGYGYTF. The CDR3 DNA reads TGTGCCAGCAGTGAAATGGGGACAGGGGGCTATGGCTACACCTTC.